The 2 T cell receptor beta chains given below trace back to one sample, sequenced in a study of T cell changes during pregnancy in multiple sclerosis. TCRdb's copy holds only in-frame clones and misses some; the assay was immunoSEQ multiplex PCR. The table lists about 48,000 clones, approximately 85% of them singletons, with about 1.2% in the top ten. The sample here was CD4+ T cells from peripheral blood mononuclear cells, taken in the second trimester of pregnancy. These receptors originate from a female donor with multiple sclerosis, enrolled in a pregnancy study.

This clone has ten or more counts. J is TRBJ1-1 and V is TRBV30; no firm D call. Trimming removed 2 bases at V and 6 bases at J, with 16 bases between. This CDR3 is 14 amino acids long. CDR1 is GTSNPN, CDR2 SVGIG, per germline (reference sequence). This CDR3 reads CAWSSPPSRSEAFF. DNA for the CDR3: TGTGCCTGGAGTAGCCCCCCATCCCGTTCTGAAGCTTTCTTT.

Only one count was recorded for this clone. The chain recombines TRBV6-1 with TRBJ1-2; D gene unclear. The CDR3 covers 13 residues. Germline lookup yields CDR1 MNHNS and CDR2 SASEGT. Trimming stripped 2 bases from V and 8 bases from J, with 12 bases between. The CDR3 protein is CASSERASPGYTF. Here the CDR3 DNA reads TGTGCCAGCAGTGAAAGAGCCTCCCCGGGCTACACCTTC.